One sample yielded the 30 T cell receptor beta chains listed below, sequenced in a study of T cells in women clearing cervical HPV infection. Libraries were prepared by immunoSEQ multiplex PCR; TCRdb keeps only in-frame clonotypes and omits some of them. The sample features roughly 36,000 clones, with more than 7% in its top ten. The sequenced sample was blood buffy coat. The receptors stem from a woman aged 18-69 years with a cervical HPV16 infection that either progressed to CIN3+ or cleared (not recorded which).

To note about this clone: Coverage ceases 3 residues before the CDR3 finishes, and the germline J gene fills in the end. The gene calls are TRBV2 and TRBJ2-2; 10 nucleotides agree with TRBD1. Germline-derived CDR1 and CDR2 are SNHLY and FYNNEI. J lost 7 bases, V lost 1 base, and 0 bases had no gene match. CDR3 length equals 14 residues. The sequenced part of the CDR3 DNA is TGTGCCAGCAGTGAAGGGGACAGGGGCGGGGAG. Translation: CASSEGDRGGE. The full CDR3 reads CASSEGDRGGELFF.

With respect to this clone: The read comes to an end 3 residues before the CDR3 does, leaving the germline J gene to fill in the end. This chain connects TRBV19 to TRBJ1-6; D unclear. Germline assignment: CDR1 LNHDA and CDR2 SQIVND (reference sequence). The CDR3 has 12 amino acids. The germline V and J ends were trimmed by 7 bases and 7 bases, with 8 bases remaining between them. CDR3 DNA (partial): TGTGCCAGTAAGGGCGAGAATTCACCC. This encodes CASKGENSP. The CDR3 in full is CASKGENSPLHF.

As regards this clone: The read finishes 3 residues shy of the CDR3 end, and the germline J gene is used to complete it. The chain employs TRBV2 and TRBJ1-3, with no clear D. The CDR3 covers 14 residues. V was clipped by 6 bases and J by 1 base, with 10 bases between them. In germline, CDR1 is SNHLY, CDR2 FYNNEI. The covered CDR3 bases are TGTGCCAGCAGCGACTATAGGTCTGGAAACACC. It codes for CASSDYRSGNT. The CDR3 as a whole reads CASSDYRSGNTIYF. Filled out from reference TRBV2 and TRBJ1-3, the complete variable domain reads EPEVTQTPSHQVTQMGQEVILRCVPISNHLYFYWYRQILGQKVEFLVSFYNNEISEKSEIFDDQFSVERPDGSNFTLKIRSTKLEDSAMYFCASSDYRSGNTIYFGEGSWLTVV.

On this clone: The CDR3 extends 3 residues past the end of the read, so its final part is completed from the germline J gene. The chain carries TRBV28 and TRBJ1-5; unclear D gene. Trimming cost V 6 bases and J 1 base, with 10 bases left between them. This CDR3 contains 14 residues. The V gene's germline CDR1 is MDHEN and CDR2 SYDVKM. This chain's CDR3 is CASSPPGSNQPQHF. The sequenced CDR3 bases are TGTGCCAGCAGCCCTCCGGGGAGCAATCAGCCC.

About this clone: The read ends 3 residues early relative to the CDR3; the germline J gene fills the gap. V gene TRBV13 combines with J gene TRBJ2-3; D gene uncertain. This CDR3 spans 11 amino acids. Trimming pared 4 bases from V and 5 bases from J, leaving 4 bases between. Germline assignment: CDR1 PRHDT and CDR2 FYEKMQ (reference sequence). The CDR3 bases that were read are TGTGCCAGCAGCTCCCAAGATACG. It specifies CASSSQDT. In full, the CDR3 reads CASSSQDTQYF.

A word on this clone: The read falls 3 residues short of the CDR3 end, and the missing part is taken from the germline J gene. The J gene is TRBJ2-7, the V gene TRBV5-1, with TRBD2 matching over 8 bases. CDR3 length: 14 amino acids. The J segment lost 0 bases and the V segment lost 9 bases, leaving 8 bases of the junction unmatched. Germline V gene lookup returns CDR1 SGHRS and CDR2 YFSETQ. The CDR3 bases that were read are TGCGCCACCGGGACTAGGCAGAGCTCCTACGAG. This encodes CATGTRQSSYE. The full-length CDR3 reads as CATGTRQSSYEQYF.

Comments on this clone: With the read ending 3 residues before the CDR3 end, the germline J gene is used to fill in that end. The V call is TRBV20-1, the J call TRBJ1-1; TRBD1 agrees at 9 bases. The J segment lost 7 bases and the V segment lost 3 bases, leaving 3 bases of the junction unmatched. Germline V gene sequence: CDR1 DFQATT, CDR2 SNEGSKA (reference sequence). The CDR3 sequence is 12 residues long. CDR3 amino acids: CSASRTGVEAFF. CDR3 DNA, as far as it was read: TGCAGTGCTAGTAGGACAGGGGTTGAA.

Concerning this clone: The sequence runs out 3 residues before the end of the CDR3; the remainder is reconstructed from the germline J gene. The chain carries TRBV30 and TRBJ1-1; D is possibly TRBD1 (5 bases). The CDR3 sequence is 12 residues long. V lost 5 bases and J lost 1, with 8 bases in between. Germline assignment: CDR1 GTSNPN and CDR2 SVGIG (reference sequence). CDR3 DNA, as far as it was read: TGTGCCTGGGGGCAGGGGAACACTGAA. Its translation is CAWGQGNTE. The full CDR3 protein reads CAWGQGNTEAFF. The complete variable domain, with remaining parts taken from reference TRBV30 and TRBJ1-1, reads SQTIHQWPATLVQPVGSPLSLECTVEGTSNPNLYWYRQAAGRGLQLLFYSVGIGQISSEVPQNLSASRPQDRQFILSSKKLLLSDSGFYLCAWGQGNTEAFFGQGTRLTVV.

The CDR3 region is CASRTGWNTGELFF. Incomplete CDR3 DNA: TGTGCCAGCAGAACAGGGTGGAACACCGGGGAG. The rearrangement uses TRBV5-6 and TRBJ2-2; the D gene is possibly TRBD1 (6 bases). The read is 3 residues too short to cover the CDR3 end, so that end is filled in from the germline J gene. Germline V CDR1 and CDR2: SGHDT, YYEEEE. The CDR3 is 14 amino acids. Trimming removed 5 bases at V and 1 base at J, with 9 bases between. Filled out from reference TRBV5-6 and TRBJ2-2, the complete variable domain reads DAGVTQSPTHLIKTRGQQVTLRCSPKSGHDTVSWYQQALGQGPQFIFQYYEEEERQRGNFPDRFSGHQFPNYSSELNVNALLLGDSALYLCASRTGWNTGELFFGEGSRLTVL.

As concerns this clone: The read ends 3 residues before the CDR3 terminus; that terminus is restored from the germline J gene. The chain couples TRBV4-1 to TRBJ1-2; 8 positions match TRBD1. The trim removed 1 base at V and 6 bases at J, leaving 10 bases unmatched. CDR1 is MGHRA, CDR2 YSYEKL, per germline. The length of the CDR3 is 16 residues. This CDR3 is CASSQVRQGIGDGYTF. CDR3 bases read: TGCGCCAGCAGCCAAGTGCGACAGGGGATAGGGGATGGC.

As regards this clone: The read finishes 3 residues shy of the CDR3 end, and the germline J gene is used to complete it. The chain recombines TRBV10-3 with TRBJ2-7, with 7 bases matching TRBD2. Germline trimming cut 10 bases from V and 0 bases from J; bases unmatched to any gene: 6. CDR1 and CDR2 (germline): ENHRY, SYGVKD. The CDR3 runs 13 residues. CDR3 DNA (partial): TGTGCCACGGGGGGTAGGGGCTCCTACGAG. Its protein is CATGGRGSYE. The CDR3 in full is CATGGRGSYEQYF.

On this clone itself: The read is 3 residues too short to cover the CDR3 end, so that end is filled in from the germline J gene. This sequence joins TRBV6-1 and TRBJ2-1; D gene uncertain. The CDR3 covers 13 residues. Germline assignment: CDR1 MNHNS and CDR2 SASEGT. The germline V and J ends were trimmed by 3 bases and 2 bases, with 5 bases remaining between them. CDR3 sequence reads: CASSEGPYNEQFF. The part of the CDR3 DNA that was read is TGTGCCAGCAGTGAGGGCCCCTACAATGAG.

To note about this clone: The CDR3 is cut off 3 residues early in the read; its end comes from the germline J gene. The rearrangement uses TRBV7-2 and TRBJ2-2; maybe TRBD1 (6 bases). Germline-derived CDR1 and CDR2 are SGHTA and FQGNSA. The CDR3 is 15 residues long. This CDR3 reads CASSPGQGWNSPLFF. The sequenced part of the CDR3 DNA is TGTGCCAGCAGCCCCGGTCAGGGGTGGAATTCACCG.

Remarks on this clone: The read ends 3 residues before the CDR3 terminus; that terminus is restored from the germline J gene. The chain has TRBV20-1 and TRBJ1-1; D is unresolved. This CDR3 has 14 residues. Germline V gives CDR1 DFQATT, CDR2 SNEGSKA (reference sequence). Trimming took 2 bases from V and 2 from J, leaving 12 bases between them. CDR3 DNA, as far as it was read: TGCAGTGCTAGATTTGGCACAGAAAACACTGAA. It yields the protein CSARFGTENTE. The entire CDR3 is CSARFGTENTEAFF.

Remarks on this clone: The read gets to within 3 residues of the CDR3 end, and the germline J gene fills in the rest. The chain carries TRBV19 and TRBJ2-7; 7 nucleotides match TRBD1. Unmatched junction bases numbered 21, after V lost 10 bases and J lost 3 bases. The V gene's germline CDR1 is LNHDA and CDR2 SQIVND (reference sequence). The CDR3 spans 17 residues. The sequenced CDR3 bases are TGTGCCACCCCCAGGCCCGCCACAGGGGTCTTCCTCTACGAG. Translating it yields CATPRPATGVFLYE. The entire CDR3 sequence reads CATPRPATGVFLYEQYF.

For this clone: The CDR3 goes on 3 residues after the read ends, and that part is filled in from the germline J gene. The J gene is TRBJ2-3, the V gene TRBV7-6, with TRBD2 as a possible D gene (5 bases). CDR3 size: 14 residues. In germline, CDR1 is SGHVS, CDR2 FNYEAQ. The covered CDR3 bases are TGTGCCAGCAGCTTAGCGCCGGGGAATCAGCCG. It translates to CASSLAPGNQP. The full CDR3 is CASSLAPGNQPQYF. The full variable domain, completed using reference TRBV7-6 and TRBJ2-3, is GAGVSQSPRYKVTKRGQDVALRCDPISGHVSLYWYRQALGQGPEFLTYFNYEAQQDKSGLPNDRFSAERPEGSISTLTIQRTEQRDSAMYRCASSLAPGNQPQYFGPGTRLTVL.

Concerning this clone itself: The read terminates 3 residues before the CDR3 end, so the remaining end is supplied by the germline J gene. The V call is TRBV7-3, the J call TRBJ2-1, with TRBD2 matching 9 bases. The germline V gene encodes CDR1 SGHTA and CDR2 FQGTGA. The CDR3 has 15 amino acids. Trimming cost V 2 bases and J 8 bases; bases outside gene matches: 7. Incomplete CDR3 DNA: TGTGCCAGCAGCTTAGGGGGCGGGGGGGAGGATGAG. It specifies CASSLGGGGEDE. The whole CDR3 protein is CASSLGGGGEDEQFF. The full variable domain, with the rest looked up from reference TRBV7-3 and TRBJ2-1, is GAGVSQTPSNKVTEKGKYVELRCDPISGHTALYWYRQSLGQGPEFLIYFQGTGAADDSGLPNDRFFAVRPEGSVSTLKIQRTERGDSAVYLCASSLGGGGEDEQFFGPGTRLTVL.

Concerning this clone: The read ends 3 residues before the CDR3 terminus; that terminus is restored from the germline J gene. The chain has TRBV2 and TRBJ1-2; TRBD1 matches at 8 bases. V was clipped by 2 bases and J by 4 bases; unmatched bases: 3. The CDR3 covers 14 residues. Per the germline V gene, CDR1 is SNHLY and CDR2 is FYNNEI. CDR3 DNA, as far as it was read: TGTGCCAGCAGTGAACAGGGGGCAAGCTATGGC. Translated, it gives CASSEQGASYG. The entire CDR3 reads CASSEQGASYGYTF. Full variable domain (remainder filled in from reference TRBV2 and TRBJ1-2): EPEVTQTPSHQVTQMGQEVILRCVPISNHLYFYWYRQILGQKVEFLVSFYNNEISEKSEIFDDQFSVERPDGSNFTLKIRSTKLEDSAMYFCASSEQGASYGYTFGSGTRLTVV.

With respect to this clone: The read terminates 3 residues ahead of where the CDR3 ends, so the germline J gene completes it. The rearrangement uses TRBV18 and TRBJ2-2, with D hard to call. V gave up 6 bases and J gave up 2 bases, with 4 bases separating them. The CDR3 sequence is 12 residues long. In germline, CDR1 is KGHSH, CDR2 LQKENI. The DNA read from the CDR3 is TGTGCCAGCTCTCTCAACACCGGGGAG. The encoded protein is CASSLNTGE. The CDR3 in its entirety is CASSLNTGELFF. Combining the CDR3 with reference TRBV18 and TRBJ2-2 gives the whole variable domain NAGVMQNPRHLVRRRGQEARLRCSPMKGHSHVYWYRQLPEEGLKFMVYLQKENIIDESGMPKERFSAEFPKEGPSILRIQQVVRGDSAAYFCASSLNTGELFFGEGSRLTVL.

For this clone: Read coverage stops 3 residues before the CDR3 terminus; the germline J gene supplies the remainder. The J gene is TRBJ2-1, the V gene TRBV5-1, with TRBD2 identical over 9 bases. The germline gives CDR1 SGHRS, CDR2 YFSETQ. The CDR3 covers 16 residues. Unmatched junction bases numbered 9, after V lost 0 bases and J lost 8 bases. CDR3 DNA, as far as it was read: TGCGCCAGCAGCTTGGCTACTTTAGGGACTAGCCATGAG. Amino acid sequence: CASSLATLGTSHE. The complete CDR3 protein is CASSLATLGTSHEQFF. The whole variable domain, remainder taken from reference TRBV5-1 and TRBJ2-1, is KAGVTQTPRYLIKTRGQQVTLSCSPISGHRSVSWYQQTPGQGLQFLFEYFSETQRNKGNFPGRFSGRQFSNSRSEMNVSTLELGDSALYLCASSLATLGTSHEQFFGPGTRLTVL.

Note on this clone: The read terminates 3 residues before the CDR3 end, so the remaining end is supplied by the germline J gene. The chain links TRBV20-1 to TRBJ2-7; 10 positions match TRBD1. The J segment lost 3 bases and the V segment lost 4 bases, leaving 6 bases of the junction unmatched. The CDR3 has 14 amino acids. The germline V gene encodes CDR1 DFQATT and CDR2 SNEGSKA (reference sequence). The CDR3 reads CSAKDRGELYEQYF. The CDR3 DNA, read in part, is TGCAGTGCTAAGGACAGGGGGGAACTCTACGAG.

As for this clone: The read ends 3 residues early relative to the CDR3; the germline J gene fills the gap. V usage is TRBV20-1 and J usage is TRBJ2-3; TRBD2 aligns across 15 bases. Germline V gene sequence: CDR1 DFQATT, CDR2 SNEGSKA (reference sequence). The CDR3 spans 16 residues. The junction had 9 bases not matched to a gene; V was cut back by 6 bases and J by 5 bases. The CDR3 DNA, read in part, is TGCAGTGCGGGACTAGCGGGGGGCGGTTCCGGAGATACG. Its protein product is CSAGLAGGGSGDT. The CDR3 as a whole reads CSAGLAGGGSGDTQYF.

On this clone itself: Read coverage stops 3 residues before the CDR3 terminus; the germline J gene supplies the remainder. This chain joins TRBV19 and TRBJ1-1; the D gene is possibly TRBD1 (5 bases). The germline V gene encodes CDR1 LNHDA and CDR2 SQIVND (reference sequence). This CDR3 is built from 12 residues. CDR3 region: CASSIIGAEAFF. The CDR3 bases that were read are TGTGCCAGTAGTATTATTGGGGCGGAA.

In regard to this clone: Read sequence stops 3 residues before the CDR3 end, and the germline J gene provides the missing end. V gene TRBV12-3 or TRBV12-4 combines with J gene TRBJ2-3; D is possibly TRBD2 (6 bases). V shed 6 bases and J shed 3 bases, with 25 bases lying between them. The CDR3 runs 18 residues. The chain's CDR3 is CASRAGRGRANWTDTQYF. The CDR3 bases that were read are TGTGCCAGCAGGGCCGGGAGAGGGCGGGCCAATTGGACAGATACG.

As for this clone: The read is 3 residues too short to cover the CDR3 end, so that end is filled in from the germline J gene. The chain uses TRBV20-1 and TRBJ2-7; D gene ambiguous. With 3 bases removed from V and 0 bases from J, the gap between germline ends came to 12 bases. Germline V gene data show CDR1 as DFQATT and CDR2 as SNEGSKA (reference sequence). The CDR3 is made up of 14 amino acids. CDR3 sequence: CSASDSPSSYEQYF. The covered CDR3 bases are TGCAGTGCTAGTGATAGCCCGAGCTCCTACGAG.

In regard to this clone: The read terminates 3 residues before the CDR3 end, so the remaining end is supplied by the germline J gene. The V call is TRBV29-1, the J call TRBJ2-2; weak D call: TRBD2 (6 bases). V lost 7 bases to trimming and J lost 6 bases, with 15 bases between them. Germline loops: CDR1 SQVTM, CDR2 ANQGSEA. The CDR3 covers 13 residues. The CDR3 is CSGFWRVAGELFF. The sequenced part of the CDR3 DNA is TGCAGCGGATTCTGGAGGGTGGCCGGGGAG.

Of note for this clone: The observed sequence ends 3 residues before the CDR3 terminus, with the missing tail filled in from the germline J gene. The genes are TRBV2 and TRBJ2-3, with D uncertain. The CDR3 is made up of 12 amino acids. From germline, CDR1 is SNHLY and CDR2 FYNNEI. Trimming removed 6 bases from V and 4 bases from J, with 8 bases in between. The CDR3 protein is CASRKGSDTQYF. Partial CDR3 DNA: TGTGCCAGCAGGAAGGGTTCAGATACG.

The CDR3 is CSAISSGGSPILRTDTQYF. The covered CDR3 bases are TGCAGTGCTATCTCTAGCGGGGGTTCACCAATACTACGCACAGATACG. The chain links TRBV20-1 to TRBJ2-3; 10 bases are a match to TRBD2. With the read ending 3 residues before the CDR3 end, the germline J gene is used to fill in that end. Trimming took 4 bases from V and 1 from J; bases not matched to a gene: 17. CDR3 size: 19 residues. Germline V gene lookup returns CDR1 DFQATT and CDR2 SNEGSKA (reference sequence).

On this clone: The read ends 3 residues before the CDR3 terminus; that terminus is restored from the germline J gene. This chain uses TRBV5-6 with TRBJ2-1, with D tentatively TRBD1 (5 bases). CDR3 size: 15 residues. Trimming cost V 8 bases and J 0 bases, with 15 bases left between them. From germline, CDR1 is SGHDT and CDR2 YYEEEE. CDR3 bases read: TGTGCCAGTCGACGGCAGGGAATCTCCTACAATGAG. Translating it yields CASRRQGISYNE. In full, the CDR3 is CASRRQGISYNEQFF. The whole variable domain, remainder taken from reference TRBV5-6 and TRBJ2-1, is DAGVTQSPTHLIKTRGQQVTLRCSPKSGHDTVSWYQQALGQGPQFIFQYYEEEERQRGNFPDRFSGHQFPNYSSELNVNALLLGDSALYLCASRRQGISYNEQFFGPGTRLTVL.

As concerns this clone: The CDR3 end lies 3 residues beyond the end of the read and is filled in from the germline J gene. This chain links TRBV11-2 with TRBJ2-5; TRBD2 matches 13 bases. Unmatched junction bases numbered 4, after V lost 5 bases and J lost 4 bases. This CDR3 has 15 amino acids. Germline V gene data show CDR1 as SGHAT and CDR2 as FQNNGV. The CDR3 bases that were read are TGTGCCAGCAGCCCGGGGACTAGCGGGACAGAGACC. Its protein product is CASSPGTSGTET. The entire CDR3 sequence reads CASSPGTSGTETQYF.